The clone carrying this TCR beta chain has a handful of counts. The target antigen is unknown. This specimen belongs to a study of PD-1 blockade in classical Hodgkin lymphoma. Clones were read by immunoSEQ multiplex PCR, and TCRdb kept only the in-frame ones, dropping some. The sample holds about 50,000 clones, roughly 89% seen once. Whole-study findings and limits: Differences between repertoires have undefined causes, possibly disease activity or prior therapy. Partial responders and progressors had significantly lower baseline TCR diversity. By C4D1, diversity of CD4+ TCRs had risen significantly, whereas that of CD8+ TCRs had not.

Time point given: cycle 4 day 1 (C4D1), after more than five weeks of nivolumab. Each patient experienced a relapse that followed autologous stem cell transplantation, and brentuximab vedotin exposure varied. The V end was cut by 3 bases, the J end by 2 bases, with 14 bases between. CDR1 is WNHNN, CDR2 SYGVQD, per germline (reference sequence). This CDR3 contains 15 residues. This clonotype was sampled from a human donor with classical Hodgkin lymphoma. The starting material was peripheral blood mononuclear cells (PBMCs), obtained before the fourth cycle of nivolumab. V usage is TRBV10-1 and J usage is TRBJ2-7, with D tentatively TRBD1 (6 bases). The CDR3 coding sequence is TGCGCCAGCAGTGATCGGGCAGGGGTTCCCTACGAGCAGTACTTC. Amino acid sequence: CASSDRAGVPYEQYF.